The clone carrying this T cell receptor (beta chain) appeared a few times. This sample was included in a study of blood T cell repertoires in COVID-19. Overall study: Acute and convalescent COVID-19 specimens originated in the United States, Italy and Spain. Sources were T cells, B-cell-depleted T cells, or PBMCs; the material itself was cDNA or gDNA.

The CDR3 contains 14 residues. The germline CDR1 and CDR2 sequences are SEHNR and FQNEAQ (reference sequence). V lost 3 bases, J lost 0 bases, and 9 bases lay in between. Sequencing used immunoSEQ multiplex PCR; TCRdb keeps in-frame clones, though not all of them. The sample has approximately 150,000 clones; about four fifths are singletons. Sequencing used peripheral blood. The rearrangement links TRBV7-9 to TRBJ2-7; D is undetermined. The sequence derives from a woman in her sixties with COVID-19, enrolled during active disease. The CDR3, as DNA: TGTGCCAGCAGCTTCCGCGAGAGCTCCTACGAGCAGTACTTC. Translated: CASSFRESSYEQYF.